The rows below give T cell receptor beta chains drawn from one sample of a study of T cell responses to AZD1222 COVID-19 vaccine. Profiled with immunoSEQ multiplex PCR; TCRdb holds only in-frame clones, not every one. In the table there are fewer than 85,000 clones, about 92% of which are singletons. Specimen: peripheral blood, collected on day 0 of MenACWY control vaccination. The receptor set was obtained from an adult in good health. Each CDR3 is given with its conserved first and last residue. D genes are given only for firm matches. Clone size is given for some rows only: seen once, a few or many times, or a class if the clone is expanded.

TRBD1	TRBV24-1	NA	TRBJ2-7	CATSDPPNRGPGSYEQYF	TGTGCCACCAGTGATCCACCCAACAGGGGGCCGGGCTCCTACGAGCAGTACTTC
TRBD1	TRBV5-1	NA	TRBJ2-2	CASSPGTVNTGELFF	TGCGCCAGCAGCCCGGGGACAGTGAACACCGGGGAGCTGTTTTTT
NA	TRBV7-2	NA	TRBJ2-5	CASSLARETQYF	TGTGCCAGCAGCTTAGCTAGAGAGACCCAGTACTTC
TRBD1	TRBV6-5	NA	TRBJ1-2	CASTSGTGRGYTF	TGTGCCAGCACCTCCGGGACAGGGAGAGGCTACACCTTC
NA	TRBV30	once	TRBJ1-2	CAWRNGGYTF	TGTGCCTGGAGAAACGGGGGCTACACCTTC
TRBD1	TRBV5-1	NA	TRBJ2-7	CASSPRTGEAEQYF	TGCGCCAGCAGCCCACGGACAGGGGAGGCCGAGCAGTACTTC
TRBD2	TRBV6-2/TRBV6-3	NA	TRBJ2-5	CASSYSVSGGPTGAQYF	TGTGCCAGCAGTTACTCAGTTAGCGGGGGTCCCACAGGGGCCCAGTACTTC
NA	TRBV28	NA	TRBJ1-2	CASSLDRRGQGYTF	TGTGCCAGCAGTCTAGACCGGAGGGGTCAGGGCTACACCTTC
NA	TRBV20-1	NA	TRBJ1-4	CSASSRSRAGEKLFF	TGCAGTGCTAGTAGTCGGTCCAGGGCGGGTGAAAAACTGTTTTTT
NA	TRBV18	NA	TRBJ2-3	CASSFQQENYGTDTQYF	TGTGCCAGCTCATTCCAGCAGGAGAATTATGGCACAGATACGCAGTATTTT
NA	TRBV5-4	NA	TRBJ1-1	CASSLGQVRGNTEAFF	TGTGCCAGCAGCCTCGGTCAGGTCAGAGGGAACACTGAAGCTTTCTTT
NA	TRBV7-2	NA	TRBJ2-6	CASSLWGSGANVLTF	TGTGCCAGCAGCTTGTGGGGGTCTGGGGCCAACGTCCTGACTTTC
NA	TRBV7-2	NA	TRBJ2-1	CASSPSTGYNEQFF	TGTGCCAGCAGCCCCTCCACAGGTTACAATGAGCAGTTCTTC
NA	TRBV4-1	NA	TRBJ1-2	CASSQEQGFNYGYTF	TGCGCCAGCAGCCAAGAACAAGGGTTTAACTATGGCTACACCTTC
NA	TRBV10-1	few	TRBJ2-3	CASSDEDTQYF	TGCGCCAGCAGTGATGAGGATACGCAGTATTTT
TRBD2	TRBV11-3	NA	TRBJ2-1	CASSLGTSAYNEQFF	TGTGCCAGCAGCTTAGGGACTAGCGCCTACAATGAGCAGTTCTTC
NA	TRBV6-6	NA	TRBJ2-1	CASSLSQSSYNEQFF	TGTGCCAGCAGTCTCAGTCAGAGCTCCTACAATGAGCAGTTCTTC
TRBD1	TRBV24-1	NA	TRBJ2-1	CATSDPTGGLYNEQFF	TGTGCCACCAGTGACCCGACAGGGGGCCTCTACAATGAGCAGTTCTTC
NA	TRBV6-5	NA	TRBJ1-6	CASSYRQPNSPLHF	TGTGCCAGCAGTTACCGACAGCCAAATTCACCCCTCCACTTT
NA	TRBV7-7	NA	TRBJ2-2	CASSMLGANTGELFF	TGTGCTAGCAGCATGCTGGGGGCCAACACCGGGGAGCTGTTTTTT
TRBD2	TRBV19	once	TRBJ2-1	CASSIGLAGGGMYTEQFF	TGTGCCAGTAGTATAGGACTAGCGGGAGGTGGCATGTACACTGAGCAGTTCTTC
TRBD1	TRBV27	NA	TRBJ1-3	CASRVSTGGGNTIYF	TGTGCCAGCAGGGTTTCGACAGGGGGTGGAAACACCATATATTTT
NA	TRBV5-1	NA	TRBJ2-2	CASRPDSANTGELFF	TGCGCCAGCAGACCCGACAGTGCGAACACCGGGGAGCTGTTTTTT